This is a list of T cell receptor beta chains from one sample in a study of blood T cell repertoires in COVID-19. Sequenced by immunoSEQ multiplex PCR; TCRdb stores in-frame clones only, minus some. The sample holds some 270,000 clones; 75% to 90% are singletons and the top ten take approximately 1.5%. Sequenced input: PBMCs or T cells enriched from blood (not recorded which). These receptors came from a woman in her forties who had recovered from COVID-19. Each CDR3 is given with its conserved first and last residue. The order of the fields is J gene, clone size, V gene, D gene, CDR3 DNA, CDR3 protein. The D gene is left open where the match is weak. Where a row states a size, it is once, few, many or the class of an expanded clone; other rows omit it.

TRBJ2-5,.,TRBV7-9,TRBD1,TGTGCCAGCAGCTTGTTTTCGGGACAGGGAGAGACCCAGTACTTC,CASSLFSGQGETQYF
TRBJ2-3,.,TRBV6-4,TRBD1,TGTGCCAGCAGTGAGATGACAGGGGACACAGATACGCAGTATTTT,CASSEMTGDTDTQYF
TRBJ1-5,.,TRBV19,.,TGTGCCAGTATTCGGGGAATGAATCAGCCCCAGCATTTT,CASIRGMNQPQHF
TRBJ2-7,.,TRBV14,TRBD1,TGTGCCAGCAGCCAAGGACTGGGACAGGGGTACGAGCAGTACTTC,CASSQGLGQGYEQYF
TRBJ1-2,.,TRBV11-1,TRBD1,TGTGCCAGCAGCCATAAGACAGGGGTTGACGGCTACACCTTC,CASSHKTGVDGYTF
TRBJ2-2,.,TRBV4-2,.,TGTGCCAGCATCCCCGGGGTTGGTAGGACCGGGGAGCTGTTTTTT,CASIPGVGRTGELFF
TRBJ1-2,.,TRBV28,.,TGTGCCAGCAGCCGAAACCTTCGGGGCTACACCTTC,CASSRNLRGYTF
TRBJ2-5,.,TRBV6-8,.,TGTGCCAGCAGTTACTCGATTCTCCGGAGTCTTCAGGAGACCCAGTACTTC,CASSYSILRSLQETQYF
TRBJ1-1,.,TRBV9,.,TGTGCCAGCAGCGTAGGTGGACAACCGAACACTGAAGCTTTCTTT,CASSVGGQPNTEAFF
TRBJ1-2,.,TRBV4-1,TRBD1,TGCGCCAGCAGCCCACGGGACAGGGGTTTCCGTGGCTACACCTTC,CASSPRDRGFRGYTF
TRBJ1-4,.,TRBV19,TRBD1,TGTGCCAGTAGCTACGGGACAGGGCCAAAACTGTTTTTT,CASSYGTGPKLFF
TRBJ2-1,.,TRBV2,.,TGTGCCAGCAGTGACAGGGGAAAGGAGCAGTTCTTC,CASSDRGKEQFF
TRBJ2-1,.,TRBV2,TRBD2,TGTGCCAGCAGCCGAGGGCTAGCGGGGGGTAGCGATGAGCAGTTCTTC,CASSRGLAGGSDEQFF
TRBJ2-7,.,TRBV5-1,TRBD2,TGCGCCAGCAGCTTGGAACAGGGACTAGCGGGGCAGTACTTC,CASSLEQGLAGQYF
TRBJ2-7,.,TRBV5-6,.,TGTGCCAGCAGCTTGAACTTGGACTCCCTTACGCAGTACTTC,CASSLNLDSLTQYF
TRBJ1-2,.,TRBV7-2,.,TGTGCCAGCAGCCTTGATCAAGGGGCGCAGGGCTACACCTTC,CASSLDQGAQGYTF
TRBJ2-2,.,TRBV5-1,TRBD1,TGCGCCAGCAGCTTCGACAGGGGTCACACCGGGGAGCTGTTTTTT,CASSFDRGHTGELFF
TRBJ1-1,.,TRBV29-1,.,TGCAGCGTTGTCAGGGGCCAGGCTTTCTTT,CSVVRGQAFF
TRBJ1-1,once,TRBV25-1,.,TGTGCCACCGAGAGGGGGACAAGCTCTATGAACACTGAAGCTTTCTTT,CATERGTSSMNTEAFF
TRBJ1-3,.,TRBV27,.,TGTGCCAGCAGTTTGAGATACTCTGGAAACACCATATATTTT,CASSLRYSGNTIYF
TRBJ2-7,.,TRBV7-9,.,TGTGCCAGCAGCCGCGGCTCCTACGAGCAGTACTTC,CASSRGSYEQYF
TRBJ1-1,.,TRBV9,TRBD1,TGTGCCAGCAGCGTTGATACAGGGGTGGGATACGCTGAAGCTTTCTTT,CASSVDTGVGYAEAFF
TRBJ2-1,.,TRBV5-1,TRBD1,TGCGCCAGCAGCTTCTTGGGACAGGGTCGATACAATGAGCAGTTCTTC,CASSFLGQGRYNEQFF
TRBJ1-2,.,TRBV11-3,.,TGTGCCAGCAGCTTAGGTCGTGGGGGCGAAGCCCATGGCTACACCTTC,CASSLGRGGEAHGYTF
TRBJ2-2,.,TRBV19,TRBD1,TGTGCCAGTAGTACCATTGACAGGGGGGACACCGGGGAGCTGTTTTTT,CASSTIDRGDTGELFF
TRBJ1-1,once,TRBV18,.,TGTGCCAGCTCCTCCGCCCCAGGGTTTAACACTGAAGCTTTCTTT,CASSSAPGFNTEAFF
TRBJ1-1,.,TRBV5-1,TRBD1,TGCGCCAGCAGCTTTTCGGACAGGGGTGGAACTGAAGCTTTCTTT,CASSFSDRGGTEAFF
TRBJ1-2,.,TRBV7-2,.,TGTGCCAGCAGCCGCCCAGGCTTTGACTATGGCTACACCTTC,CASSRPGFDYGYTF
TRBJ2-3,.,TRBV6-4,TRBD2,TGTGCCAGCAGTGACTATGGCGGGGGGAGCACAGATACGCAGTATTTT,CASSDYGGGSTDTQYF
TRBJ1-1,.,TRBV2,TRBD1,TGTGCCAGCAGAAAACGACAGGGGGCCACTGAAGCTTTCTTT,CASRKRQGATEAFF
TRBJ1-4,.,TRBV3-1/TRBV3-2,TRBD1,TGTGCCAGCAGCGTTACAGGGGGCACTGAAAAACTGTTTTTT,CASSVTGGTEKLFF
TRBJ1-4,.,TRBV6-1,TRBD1,TGTGCCAGCAGTGGTCGGGACAGGGGGCAGGCTAATGAAAAACTGTTTTTT,CASSGRDRGQANEKLFF
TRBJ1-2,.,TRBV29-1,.,TGCAGCGTCCCCTCACAGGTACACTATGGCTACACCTTC,CSVPSQVHYGYTF
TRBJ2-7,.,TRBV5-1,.,TGCGCCAGCAGCTTGGCCCCCGGGGCCTACGAGCAGTACTTC,CASSLAPGAYEQYF
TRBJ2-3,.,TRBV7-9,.,TGTGCCAGCCGGAGCACAGATACGCAGTATTTT,CASRSTDTQYF
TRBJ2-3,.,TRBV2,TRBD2,TGTGCCAGCGTAGCGGGAGGGCCCACAGATACGCAGTATTTT,CASVAGGPTDTQYF
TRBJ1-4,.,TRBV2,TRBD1,TGTGCCAGCACCGGACAGGGGCTCCTCGGGGAAAAACTGTTTTTT,CASTGQGLLGEKLFF
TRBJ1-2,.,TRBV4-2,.,TGTGCCAGTTCGGGGGGGGTGGACTATGGCTACACCTTC,CASSGGVDYGYTF
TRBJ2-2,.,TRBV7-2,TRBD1,TGTGCCAGCAGCTTATACCCCGGGACAGGGAGGACCGGGGAGCTGTTTTTT,CASSLYPGTGRTGELFF
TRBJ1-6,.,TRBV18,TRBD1,TGTGCCAGCTCCCGGGACAGTAATTCACCCCTCCACTTT,CASSRDSNSPLHF
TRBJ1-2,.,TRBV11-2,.,TGTGCCAGCAGCCCTTACGGAGCTAACTATGGCTACACCTTC,CASSPYGANYGYTF
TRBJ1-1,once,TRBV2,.,TGTGCCAGCAGTCTACAGACCCTGAACACTGAAGCTTTCTTT,CASSLQTLNTEAFF
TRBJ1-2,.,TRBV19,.,TGTGCCAGTAGTCAACAGGGTATTAACTATGGCTACACCTTC,CASSQQGINYGYTF
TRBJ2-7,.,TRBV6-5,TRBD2,TGTGCCAGCAGTTCGTGGGCGGGAGGCCCCACCTACGAGCAGTACTTC,CASSSWAGGPTYEQYF
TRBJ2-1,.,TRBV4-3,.,TGCGCCAGCAGCCAAGTAGGATCGCGGCATGAGCAGTTCTTC,CASSQVGSRHEQFF
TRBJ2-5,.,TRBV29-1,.,TGCAGCGCCAAGGGAGTGGGCAGGGGCCCTTTGGAGACCCAGTACTTC,CSAKGVGRGPLETQYF
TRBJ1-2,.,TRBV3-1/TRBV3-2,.,TGTGCCAGCACCAATGCACAGGCGTCCCCCTATGGCTACACCTTC,CASTNAQASPYGYTF
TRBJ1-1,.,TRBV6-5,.,TGTGCCAGCAGTCCGCAGACAGGATTAGGCACTGAAGCTTTCTTT,CASSPQTGLGTEAFF
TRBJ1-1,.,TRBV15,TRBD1,TGTGCCACGAAGTTTGACAGGGCCTACACTGAAGCTTTCTTT,CATKFDRAYTEAFF
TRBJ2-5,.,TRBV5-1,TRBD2,TGCGCCAGCAGCGTCGGGAGTCTAGCGGGAGGACAAGAGACCCAGTACTTC,CASSVGSLAGGQETQYF